The rows below give T cell receptor beta chains drawn from one sample of a study of cytomegalovirus exposure and HLA in healthy donors. The data were produced by immunoSEQ multiplex PCR, yet TCRdb's version contains in-frame clones alone and is incomplete. Of some 150,000 clones detected, more than 70% appear once; the ten largest clones hold 1.5%. Sequenced material: PBMCs. The receptors here all came from a male donor in good health and CMV-seronegative. Both conserved end residues are part of each CDR3. D genes are given only for firm matches. Clone size is given for some rows only: seen once, a few or many times, or a class if the clone is expanded.

>NA|TRBJ2-3|TRBD2|TRBV5-1
TGCGCCAGGTCCGCGCGGGGGGGAGGAATAGATACGCAGTATTTT
CARSARGGGIDTQYF
>NA|TRBJ1-5|NA|TRBV2
TGTGCCAGCAGTTCTCTCGGGATTAGCAATCAGCCCCAGCATTTT
CASSSLGISNQPQHF
>NA|TRBJ2-7|TRBD1|TRBV5-1
TGCGCCAGCAGCTTGGAGGGACAGGGCACGCAGTACTTC
CASSLEGQGTQYF
>NA|TRBJ2-7|TRBD2|TRBV28
TGTGCCAGCAGTCGACCCTTAGACTTGGGACTAGCGGGGTACGAGCAGTACTTC
CASSRPLDLGLAGYEQYF
>NA|TRBJ2-5|NA|TRBV18
TGTGCCAGCTCACCACCAGCCACGTGGCAAGAGACCCAGTACTTC
CASSPPATWQETQYF
>few|TRBJ2-3|TRBD1|TRBV5-8
TGTGCCAGCAGCACCGACAGGGGTACAGATACGCAGTATTTT
CASSTDRGTDTQYF
>NA|TRBJ2-5|NA|TRBV19
TGTGCCAGTGCCCCTGGACTCGGGGAGACCCAGTACTTC
CASAPGLGETQYF
>NA|TRBJ2-7|TRBD1|TRBV5-1
TGCGCCAGCAGCTTGGCCACCGGGACAGGGGGATACGAGCAGTACTTC
CASSLATGTGGYEQYF
>few|TRBJ2-7|NA|TRBV28
TGTGCCAGCAGTTCCGGGAACTACGAGCAGTACTTC
CASSSGNYEQYF
>NA|TRBJ2-7|TRBD2|TRBV19
TGTGCCAGTAGTATCAGGACTAGCGGGGGGTCCTACGAGCAGTACTTC
CASSIRTSGGSYEQYF
>NA|TRBJ2-4|NA|TRBV11-2
TGTGCCAGCAGCATACCGATACGGAACATTCAGTACTTC
CASSIPIRNIQYF
>NA|TRBJ2-7|TRBD2|TRBV11-1
TGTGCCAGCAGCGGGACTAGCGGGAGGGCCCACGAGCAGTACTTC
CASSGTSGRAHEQYF
>NA|TRBJ2-5|TRBD2|TRBV15
TGTGCCACCAGCAGACTAGCGGGCAAAGAGACCCAGTACTTC
CATSRLAGKETQYF
>NA|TRBJ1-3|NA|TRBV6-1
TGTGCCAGCAGTGCAACATTTGGAAACACCATATATTTT
CASSATFGNTIYF
>NA|TRBJ2-5|NA|TRBV9
TGTGCCAGCAGCGTAGCTGCTGGAGAGAAAGAGACCCAGTACTTC
CASSVAAGEKETQYF
>NA|TRBJ2-7|NA|TRBV6-6
TGTGCCAGCAGTTACGGCGGCACAACCTACGAGCAGTACTTC
CASSYGGTTYEQYF
>NA|TRBJ2-3|NA|TRBV9
TGTGCCAGCAGCCCAGGACAGTCCACAGATACGCAGTATTTT
CASSPGQSTDTQYF
>NA|TRBJ2-3|TRBD2|TRBV6-4
TGTGCCAGCCGCCGAGCGGGAGTAGGCACAGATACGCAGTATTTT
CASRRAGVGTDTQYF
>NA|TRBJ1-3|NA|TRBV5-4
TGTGCCAGCAGCCCCAGGGGACCTGGAAACACCATATATTTT
CASSPRGPGNTIYF
>NA|TRBJ1-1|NA|TRBV5-6
TGTGCCAGCAGCCACCGGCGGAGAAACACTGAAGCTTTCTTT
CASSHRRRNTEAFF
>NA|TRBJ2-5|NA|TRBV6-5
TGTGCCAGCAGAACCCACCCCGACAGACAAGAGACCCAGTACTTC
CASRTHPDRQETQYF
>NA|TRBJ1-2|NA|TRBV27
TGTGCCAGCGGTGACCCCACCTTGGGGGGGGCATTCCACGGCTACACCTTC
CASGDPTLGGAFHGYTF
>NA|TRBJ1-5|NA|TRBV19
TGTGCCAGTAGTATTACGGGGTGGGGCAATCAGCCCCAGCATTTT
CASSITGWGNQPQHF
>NA|TRBJ1-3|NA|TRBV14
TGTGCCAGCAGCCGAAGCGGGGTCCACTCTGGAAACACCATATATTTT
CASSRSGVHSGNTIYF
>NA|TRBJ2-4|TRBD1|TRBV27
TGTGCCAGAAAGGGACAGGGGGCCAATCTAGCCAAAAACATTCAGTACTTC
CARKGQGANLAKNIQYF
>NA|TRBJ2-3|NA|TRBV7-2
TGTGCCAGCAGCTCCCATCAGAGGACGCAGTATTTT
CASSSHQRTQYF
>NA|TRBJ2-7|TRBD1|TRBV7-2
TGTGCCAGCAGCTCACGGACAGGGGGGTTCTACGAGCAGTACTTC
CASSSRTGGFYEQYF
>few|TRBJ2-5|NA|TRBV7-9
TGTGCCAGCAGCCCACTGGGCCTAGCTCTCGAGACCCAGTACTTC
CASSPLGLALETQYF
>NA|TRBJ1-2|TRBD1|TRBV5-5
TGTGCCAGCAGCTTTGATACGGGACAGGGAAGGTATGGCTACACCTTC
CASSFDTGQGRYGYTF
>medium-sized|TRBJ2-7|NA|TRBV7-9
TGTGCCAGCAGCTTATGGGAGAGGGAGCAGTACTTC
CASSLWEREQYF
>NA|TRBJ2-2|NA|TRBV5-1
TGCGCCAGCAGCTCGTCAGGGTTTTCAGGGACCGGGGAGCTGTTTTTT
CASSSSGFSGTGELFF
>NA|TRBJ2-3|NA|TRBV7-9
TGTGCCAGCAGCCTAAGCACAGATACGCAGTATTTT
CASSLSTDTQYF
>NA|TRBJ2-3|NA|TRBV21-1
TGTGCCAGCAGCAAAGAACCACACCACAGTGAAGGGACAGGGGACACAGATACGCAGTATTTT
CASSKEPHHSEGTGDTDTQYF
>NA|TRBJ1-6|TRBD1|TRBV7-9
TGTTCCAGCAGCTTGATCCTTACAGGGGATGCCTATAATTCACCCCTCCACTTT
CSSSLILTGDAYNSPLHF
>NA|TRBJ1-1|NA|TRBV28
TGTGCCAGCAGTTCGTTCAACACTGAAGCTTTCTTT
CASSSFNTEAFF
>NA|TRBJ1-2|TRBD1|TRBV4-2
TGTGCCAGCAGCCAAGAATACCCAGGGGGGAACTATGGCTACACCTTC
CASSQEYPGGNYGYTF